What follows are 20 T cell receptor beta chains derived from one specimen sequenced in a study of graft-versus-host responses after intestinal transplantation. The antigens these receptors bind are not known. The repertoire was sequenced with immunoSEQ multiplex PCR; TCRdb's copy has only in-frame clones and lacks some. The table shows fewer than 130,000 clones, with about 93% occurring only once. The sample consisted of unstimulated CD8+ T cells sorted from spleen or lymph node cells, taken before intestinal transplant. The source of these receptors is a human donor who received an intestinal transplant.

The chain carries TRBV30 and TRBJ2-5, with D perhaps assigned TRBD1 or TRBD2 (5 bases each). This CDR3 has 15 amino acids. Trimming removed 3 bases from V and 0 bases from J, with 14 bases in between. CDR1 GTSNPN and CDR2 SVGIG come from the germline V gene (reference sequence). CDR3 in amino acids: CAWSGAPSYQETQYF. CDR3 coding DNA: TGTGCCTGGAGCGGGGCTCCCTCCTACCAAGAGACCCAGTACTTC.

A few counts support this clone. Other DNA sequences in this specimen translate into the identical CDR3. This sequence joins TRBV19 and TRBJ2-7, with D perhaps TRBD2 (5 bases). V lost 1 base and J lost 4, with 5 bases in between. The CDR3 is 12 residues long. The germline gives CDR1 LNHDA, CDR2 SQIVND (reference sequence). The CDR3 reads CASSIGGYEQYF. The CDR3 DNA follows: TGTGCCAGTAGTATAGGAGGGTACGAGCAGTACTTC.

This clone has a single count. The gene calls are TRBV7-8 and TRBJ1-5; TRBD1 matches at 7 bases. The length of the CDR3 is 17 residues. Trimming took 5 bases from V and 3 from J; bases not matched to a gene: 13. Germline-derived CDR1 and CDR2 are SGHVS and FQNEAQ. The CDR3 here is CASSLRTGTTFNQPQHF. The CDR3 DNA sequence: TGTGCCAGCAGCCTCCGGACAGGCACGACTTTCAATCAGCCCCAGCATTTT.

The chain uses TRBV18 and TRBJ2-1, with a tentative D call TRBD1 (6 bases). Germline V gene lookup returns CDR1 KGHSH and CDR2 LQKENI. The CDR3 is made up of 13 amino acids. V was clipped by 6 bases and J by 5 bases, with 11 bases between them. The chain's CDR3 is CASSLGQNNEQFF. DNA of the CDR3: TGTGCCAGCTCCCTAGGACAGAACAATGAGCAGTTCTTC.

The V call is TRBV4-1, the J call TRBJ2-1; weak D call: TRBD1 (6 bases). Trimming removed 0 bases from V and 1 base from J, with 16 bases in between. This CDR3 contains 18 residues. The germline CDR1 and CDR2 sequences are MGHRA and YSYEKL. For the CDR3, the DNA is TGCGCCAGCAGCCAAGAGGGAATGGGGGCCGAATCCTACAATGAGCAGTTCTTC. Translating gives CASSQEGMGAESYNEQFF.

This rearrangement joins TRBV27 to TRBJ2-5, with D perhaps matching TRBD1 or TRBD2 (5 bases each). Germline V lookup: CDR1 MNHEY, CDR2 SMNVEV (reference sequence). The V gene lost 6 bases and the J gene lost 5 bases, with 7 bases spanning the gap. The CDR3 runs to 11 residues. Written as DNA, the CDR3 is TGTGCCAGCAGACGGGGCGAGACCCAGTACTTC. This sequence encodes CASRRGETQYF.

The genes are TRBV7-8 and TRBJ2-7; TRBD1 aligns across 7 bases. The CDR3 runs 14 residues. Trimming took 4 bases from V and 3 from J; bases not matched to a gene: 6. Germline CDR1 is SGHVS and CDR2 is FQNEAQ. CDR3 DNA: TGTGCCAGCAGCTCACCCGGACAGGACTACGAGCAGTACTTC. Translation: CASSSPGQDYEQYF. Drawing the rest from reference TRBV7-8 and TRBJ2-7, the complete variable domain is GAGVSQSPRYKVAKRGQDVALRCDPISGHVSLFWYQQALGQGPEFLTYFQNEAQLDKSGLPSDRFFAERPEGSVSTLKIQRTQQEDSAVYLCASSSPGQDYEQYFGPGTRLTVT.

The CDR3 is CASSLELVIRLADTGELFF. CDR3 nucleotides: TGTGCCAGCAGCTTAGAGTTGGTGATTAGGCTAGCAGATACCGGGGAGCTGTTTTTT. The chain joins TRBV7-9 to TRBJ2-2; tentatively, D is TRBD2 (5 bases). The CDR3 is 19 residues long. Per germline, CDR1 SEHNR and CDR2 FQNEAQ (reference sequence). The germline V and J ends were trimmed by 1 base and 5 bases, with 23 bases remaining between them.

This rearrangement joins TRBV7-8 to TRBJ1-3; the D gene is possibly TRBD1 (5 bases). The CDR3 is 16 residues long. The germline gives CDR1 SGHVS, CDR2 FQNEAQ. Trimming removed 5 bases from V and 0 bases from J, with 14 bases in between. For the CDR3, the DNA is TGTGCCAGCAGCCGGGGACGGATTGCCTCTGGAAACACCATATATTTT. Amino acids: CASSRGRIASGNTIYF.

The J gene is TRBJ2-1, the V gene TRBV10-1; 8 bases are shared with TRBD2. The germline V gene has CDR1 WNHNN and CDR2 SYGVQD (reference sequence). The CDR3 extends over 15 amino acids. Unmatched junction bases numbered 6, after V lost 3 bases and J lost 5 bases. CDR3 bases: TGCGCCAGCAGTGATAGCCTAGCGGGCGACAATGAGCAGTTCTTC. This translates into CASSDSLAGDNEQFF.

The V gene is TRBV11-3, the J gene TRBJ2-1; D is undetermined. CDR3 size: 15 residues. V lost 2 bases and J 2 bases, leaving 10 bases between the germline ends. Germline V gene data show CDR1 as SGHNT and CDR2 as YENEEA. CDR3 bases: TGTGCCAGCAGCTTAAATCCCTACCCCTACAATGAGCAGTTCTTC. Amino acid sequence: CASSLNPYPYNEQFF.

The chain uses TRBV27 and TRBJ2-1, with D possibly TRBD2 on 6 matching bases. Trimming pared 3 bases from V and 4 bases from J, leaving 13 bases between. The CDR3 is 15 amino acids. The germline CDR1 and CDR2 sequences are MNHEY and SMNVEV (reference sequence). CDR3 in amino acids: CASSFQASGYNEQFF. The CDR3 region has the DNA TGTGCCAGCAGTTTCCAGGCGAGCGGGTACAATGAGCAGTTCTTC.

This rearrangement joins TRBV7-9 to TRBJ1-5, with D unresolved. Germline assignment: CDR1 SEHNR and CDR2 FQNEAQ (reference sequence). CDR3 length: 13 residues. Trimming stripped 3 bases from V and 4 bases from J, with 7 bases between. The CDR3, as DNA: TGTGCCAGCAGCTTTAAGGATAATCAGCCCCAGCATTTT. This gives the protein CASSFKDNQPQHF.

There are a few counts of this clone. The gene calls are TRBV7-9 and TRBJ1-1; the D gene is possibly TRBD1 (5 bases). Germline V gene data show CDR1 as SEHNR and CDR2 as FQNEAQ (reference sequence). The V end was cut by 0 bases, the J end by 1 base, with 9 bases between. The CDR3 spans 15 residues. DNA for the CDR3: TGTGCCAGCAGCTTAGCGGGGGTACGGAACACTGAAGCTTTCTTT. Protein product: CASSLAGVRNTEAFF.

This clone was found once. The chain couples TRBV7-6 to TRBJ2-7; the D gene is possibly TRBD1 (5 bases). This CDR3 has 15 amino acids. CDR1 and CDR2 from the germline V gene are SGHVS and FNYEAQ. Between the trimmed V and J ends, which lost 5 bases and 4 bases, there was a span of 18 bases. The CDR3 region has the DNA TGTGCCAGCAGCCCATCGACAGCGTCCCAATACGAGCAGTACTTC. Its protein is CASSPSTASQYEQYF.

The J gene is TRBJ2-1, the V gene TRBV27; D ambiguous. V was cut by 3 bases and J by 4 bases, with 13 bases left in between. Germline values: CDR1 MNHEY, CDR2 SMNVEV (reference sequence). The CDR3 has 15 amino acids. The CDR3 region has the DNA TGTGCCAGCAGTTTGCTGCCGCCAGGATACAATGAGCAGTTCTTC. Its protein product is CASSLLPPGYNEQFF.

This chain links TRBV7-9 with TRBJ2-5; a possible D gene is TRBD2 (5 bases). The CDR3 consists of 14 residues. CDR1 SEHNR and CDR2 FQNEAQ come from the germline V gene (reference sequence). Trimming removed 1 base at V and 1 base at J, with 7 bases between. In DNA form, the CDR3 reads TGTGCCAGCAGCTTAGGGGGAGTCCAAGAGACCCAGTACTTC. Residues: CASSLGGVQETQYF.

The chain employs TRBV5-1 and TRBJ2-3; 8 positions match TRBD1. The CDR3 runs 18 residues. Per germline, CDR1 SGHRS and CDR2 YFSETQ. V lost 2 bases, J lost 1 base, and 12 bases stayed unmatched. CDR3 residues: CASSFRGRWERGTDTQYF. The CDR3 DNA sequence: TGCGCCAGCAGCTTCAGGGGGCGTTGGGAGAGGGGCACAGATACGCAGTATTTT.

The V gene is TRBV6-1, the J gene TRBJ2-7; 9 bases align to TRBD1. V shed 5 bases and J 7 bases; nucleotides not matched to a gene: 12. CDR1 is MNHNS, CDR2 SASEGT, per germline. This CDR3 is 15 amino acids long. CDR3 nucleotide sequence: TGTGCCAGCAGTTCTCGGGACAGGGAGCCTTGGGAGCAGTACTTC. It specifies CASSSRDREPWEQYF.

This clone has just one count. The CDR3 sequence is CASSYGTGGINTEAFF. The CDR3 DNA reads as TGTGCCAGCAGCTACGGGACAGGGGGAATAAACACTGAAGCTTTCTTT. V usage is TRBV6-5 and J usage is TRBJ1-1; 11 nucleotides align to TRBD1. The CDR3 length is 16 residues. Germline trimming cut 6 bases from V and 2 bases from J; bases unmatched to any gene: 8. Per the germline V gene, CDR1 is MNHEY and CDR2 is SVGAGI.